The next 27 T cell receptor beta chains were all read from a single sample in a study of T cells in Graves' hyperthyroidism and ophthalmopathy. The CDR3 regions of TCR beta were amplified from RNA transcripts. HTBI primers were employed in a first-round RT-PCR of the TCR CDR3. Each CDR3 protein gets one entry after TCRdb re-called the multiplex PCR reads with MiXCR. The sample has about 420,000 distinct CDR3 sequences; 15% to 19% are singletons. Sequenced: blood. The receptors come from a woman under 30 with Graves' hyperthyroidism.

The V gene is TRBV6-4, the J gene TRBJ2-1; D may match TRBD1 or TRBD2 (5 bases each). The CDR3 is made up of 15 amino acids. Germline V CDR1 and CDR2: MRHNA, SNTAGT. The V and J ends lost 4 bases and 7 bases respectively, with 17 bases between them. This CDR3 is CASSAQSDGANEQFF. The CDR3 DNA reads as TGTGCCAGCAGTGCGCAATCCGACGGGGCTAATGAGCAGTTCTTC.

This clonotype has a count of ten or more. The chain joins TRBV20-1 to TRBJ2-3, with TRBD1 identical over 9 bases. This CDR3 is 15 amino acids long. CDR1 DFQATT and CDR2 SNEGSKA come from the germline V gene (reference sequence). J lost 5 bases, V lost 2 bases, and 8 bases had no gene match. The CDR3 sequence is CSARPWTGAKDTQYF. The CDR3 nucleotides are TGCAGTGCTAGACCCTGGACAGGGGCAAAAGATACGCAGTATTTT.

Regarding this clonotype: A single base separates this from a much larger clone, so it may be a read error. The chain employs TRBV27 and TRBJ2-1, with 8 bases aligning to TRBD2. This CDR3 has 13 amino acids. Germline values: CDR1 MNHEY, CDR2 SMNVEV (reference sequence). After removal of 7 bases from V and 6 bases from J, the junction contained 5 bases not matched to a gene. The CDR3 reads CASTPGGCNEQFF. For the CDR3, the DNA is TGTGCCAGCACGCCGGGAGGGTGCAATGAGCAGTTCTTC.

This clonotype was recorded at least ten times. The gene calls are TRBV9 and TRBJ2-3; TRBD2 matches 7 bases. This CDR3 is built from 16 residues. Trimming cost V 4 bases and J 1 base; bases outside gene matches: 9. Germline CDR1 is SGDLS and CDR2 is YYNGEE. CDR3 in amino acids: CASSREPGGGTDTQYF. The CDR3 bases are TGTGCCAGCAGCCGCGAGCCGGGAGGCGGCACAGATACGCAGTATTTT.

This clonotype was seen at least ten times. This chain joins TRBV20-1 and TRBJ2-1; either TRBD1 or TRBD2 may supply D (7 bases each). The germline V gene has CDR1 DFQATT and CDR2 SNEGSKA (reference sequence). Trimming cost V 0 bases and J 9 bases, with 15 bases left between them. The CDR3 extends over 14 amino acids. The CDR3 DNA reads TGCAGTGCTAGAGATTTCAGGGGGGGGGGTGAGCAGTTCTTC. Protein sequence: CSARDFRGGGEQFF.

A few counts support this clonotype. This chain links TRBV11-2 with TRBJ2-7; D may be TRBD1 or TRBD2 (5 bases each). The CDR3 loop spans 12 amino acids. V was pared by 3 bases and J by 7 bases, with 10 bases between. Per the germline V gene, CDR1 is SGHAT and CDR2 is FQNNGV. CDR3 coding DNA: TGTGCCAGCAGCTTGGGGCCGGGAGAGCAGTACTTC. This gives the protein CASSLGPGEQYF.

In its sample, this clonotype was seen many times. The J gene is TRBJ2-3, the V gene TRBV7-3; 8 bases line up with TRBD1. With V trimmed by 5 bases and J by 1 base, 2 bases remained unmatched. Germline V gene lookup returns CDR1 SGHTA and CDR2 FQGTGA. This CDR3 has 14 residues. The CDR3 DNA sequence: TGTGCCAGCAGCCAGGGACAGGGCACAGATACGCAGTATTTT. This codes for CASSQGQGTDTQYF.

This clonotype was observed a handful of times. This chain connects TRBV5-1 to TRBJ2-2; the D gene could be TRBD1 or TRBD2 (5 bases each). This CDR3 is 18 amino acids long. The germline V gene encodes CDR1 SGHRS and CDR2 YFSETQ. Trimming took 2 bases from V and 0 from J, leaving 17 bases between them. The CDR3 here is CASSFSLLGPTNTGELFF. CDR3 DNA sequence: TGCGCCAGCAGCTTCAGTCTATTGGGACCTACGAACACCGGGGAGCTGTTTTTT.

This clonotype appeared many times. The rearrangement links TRBV2 to TRBJ2-5; D may be TRBD1 (6 bases). Germline loops: CDR1 SNHLY, CDR2 FYNNEI. Trimming removed 6 bases from V and 5 bases from J, with 16 bases in between. This CDR3 is 14 amino acids long. This CDR3 is CASSFLGASETQYF. In DNA form, the CDR3 reads TGTGCCAGCAGCTTTCTGGGGGCCTCTGAGACCCAGTACTTC.

There are many counts of this clonotype. The chain carries TRBV14 and TRBJ2-1, with D hard to call. Germline-derived CDR1 and CDR2 are SGHDN and FVKESK. Trimming shortened V by 2 bases and J by 2 bases, and 10 bases separated the two germline ends. The CDR3 covers 15 residues. The CDR3 DNA follows: TGTGCCAGCAGCCAATGGGCCGGCACCTACAATGAGCAGTTCTTC. Residues: CASSQWAGTYNEQFF.

The rearrangement joins TRBV12-3 or TRBV12-4 to TRBJ1-2, with no clear D. V lost 5 bases to trimming and J lost 6 bases, with 16 bases between them. This CDR3 region has 14 residues. The CDR3 reads CASSPLSGVNGYTF. In nucleotides, the CDR3 is TGTGCCAGCAGTCCCCTCTCCGGGGTGAATGGCTACACCTTC.

Many counts were recorded for this clonotype. The chain is built from TRBV5-1 and TRBJ2-1; 9 nucleotides line up with TRBD2. CDR3 length equals 15 residues. CDR1 and CDR2 (germline): SGHRS, YFSETQ. With V trimmed by 4 bases and J by 5 bases, 7 bases remained unmatched. CDR3 bases: TGCGCCAGCAGCCCCGGGACTAGCAGAAACAATGAGCAGTTCTTC. This encodes CASSPGTSRNNEQFF.

This clonotype occurred many times. The V call is TRBV3-1, the J call TRBJ1-3; TRBD1 aligns across 12 bases. The germline V gene encodes CDR1 LGHDT and CDR2 YNNKEL (reference sequence). The junction had 11 bases not matched to a gene; V was cut back by 4 bases and J by 7 bases. CDR3 length: 17 amino acids. The DNA of the CDR3 is TGTGCCAGCAGCCCTCCGGGACAGGGGGCAGGGTGGAACACCATATATTTT. It translates to CASSPPGQGAGWNTIYF.

This clonotype has ten or more counts. This chain uses TRBV27 with TRBJ1-6; D ambiguous. The CDR3 contains 14 residues. Trimming took 3 bases from V and 10 from J, leaving 13 bases between them. The germline V gene has CDR1 MNHEY and CDR2 SMNVEV (reference sequence). The CDR3 loop reads CASSLVDFKSPLHF. CDR3 DNA: TGTGCCAGCAGTTTGGTGGACTTTAAGTCACCCCTCCACTTT.

This clonotype was seen ten or more times. The chain uses TRBV6-2 or TRBV6-3 and TRBJ2-4; D is unclear. From germline, CDR1 is MNHEY and CDR2 SVGEGT. Trimming took off 2 bases at V and 6 bases at J, with 5 bases between the two ends. The CDR3 extends over 12 amino acids. CDR3 coding DNA: TGTGCCAGCAGTTACCCTACAAACATTCAGTACTTC. It yields the protein CASSYPTNIQYF.

The table lists this clonotype with a few counts. This chain uses TRBV7-9 with TRBJ1-1, with a tentative D call TRBD1 (5 bases). The CDR3 extends over 18 amino acids. Trimming cost V 1 base and J 3 bases, with 21 bases left between them. Germline assignment: CDR1 SEHNR and CDR2 FQNEAQ (reference sequence). CDR3 sequence (DNA): TGTGCCAGCAGCTTAGAGTGGCGGGGGTCGGCGGCAGACACTGAAGCTTTCTTT. Protein product: CASSLEWRGSAADTEAFF.

This clonotype appeared many times. This rearrangement joins TRBV6-1 to TRBJ1-2, with a tentative D call TRBD1 (6 bases). Germline-derived CDR1 and CDR2 are MNHNS and SASEGT. This CDR3 has 13 residues. Trimming left V 7 bases short and J 6 bases short, with 15 bases between. This CDR3 reads CASTGGGRDGYTF. The CDR3 DNA is TGTGCCAGCACTGGGGGGGGGCGGGATGGCTACACCTTC.

At least ten counts were recorded for this clonotype. The CDR3 sequence: CASSEGGQGLLYEQYF. CDR3 DNA sequence: TGTGCCAGCAGTGAAGGGGGACAGGGCCTACTCTACGAGCAGTACTTC. The gene calls are TRBV2 and TRBJ2-7, with 9 bases fitting TRBD1. With 1 base clipped from V and 3 bases from J, the junction kept 7 bases outside the gene matches. CDR3 size: 16 residues. Germline V gives CDR1 SNHLY, CDR2 FYNNEI.

The CDR3 sequence: CASSPRDRGSSYEQYF. In DNA form, the CDR3 reads TGTGCCAGCAGCCCACGGGACAGGGGTTCTTCCTACGAGCAGTACTTC. The chain has TRBV9 and TRBJ2-7; 10 positions match TRBD1. Germline V CDR1 and CDR2: SGDLS, YYNGEE. V gave up 4 bases and J gave up 1 base; unmatched junction bases: 8. CDR3 size: 16 residues. The variable domain in full, completed from reference TRBV9 and TRBJ2-7, reads DSGVTQTPKHLITATGQRVTLRCSPRSGDLSVYWYQQSLDQGLQFLIQYYNGEERAKGNILERFSAQQFPDLHSELNLSSLELGDSALYFCASSPRDRGSSYEQYFGPGTRLTVT.

This clonotype was counted many times. The V call is TRBV27, the J call TRBJ1-1; no clear D. The germline V gene encodes CDR1 MNHEY and CDR2 SMNVEV (reference sequence). The CDR3 contains 15 residues. Deletions cut 3 bases from V and 0 bases from J, with 11 bases between. In DNA form, the CDR3 reads TGTGCCAGCAGTTTGCTAGGGCAAATGAACACTGAAGCTTTCTTT. Residues: CASSLLGQMNTEAFF.

This clonotype has just a few counts. The chain carries TRBV9 and TRBJ1-3; the D is unclear. V lost 3 bases and J lost 5, with 6 bases in between. The CDR3 is 12 residues long. Germline assignment: CDR1 SGDLS and CDR2 YYNGEE. The CDR3 bases are TGTGCCAGCAGCGCCCTCCGAAACACCATATATTTT. Its protein is CASSALRNTIYF.

This clonotype was observed many times. The rearrangement uses TRBV7-9 and TRBJ1-2, with D possibly being TRBD1 (6 bases). Germline V gene lookup returns CDR1 SEHNR and CDR2 FQNEAQ (reference sequence). The CDR3 loop spans 16 amino acids. Between the trimmed V and J ends, which lost 5 bases and 3 bases, there was a span of 19 bases. CDR3 DNA: TGTGCCAGCAGCCTACTCCTTGATGAGGGGGACTATGGCTACACCTTC. Amino acids: CASSLLLDEGDYGYTF. The full variable domain, its missing parts supplied by reference TRBV7-9 and TRBJ1-2, is DTGVSQNPRHKITKRGQNVTFRCDPISEHNRLYWYRQTLGQGPEFLTYFQNEAQLEKSRLLSDRFSAERPKGSFSTLEIQRTEQGDSAMYLCASSLLLDEGDYGYTFGSGTRLTVV.

In its sample, this clonotype was seen many times. This chain links TRBV29-1 with TRBJ1-2, with TRBD1 as a possible D gene (6 bases). Between the trimmed V and J ends, which lost 5 bases and 5 bases, there was a span of 21 bases. This CDR3 region has 15 residues. Germline V gene lookup returns CDR1 SQVTM and CDR2 ANQGSEA. The CDR3 coding sequence is TGCAGCGTTTCCCCCACCTCAACAGGGAATTATGGCTACACCTTC. Translating it yields CSVSPTSTGNYGYTF.

In its sample, this clonotype was seen many times. J is TRBJ1-2 and V is TRBV9; a possible D gene is TRBD1 (5 bases). V lost 3 bases to trimming and J lost 4 bases, with 10 bases between them. Germline assignment: CDR1 SGDLS and CDR2 YYNGEE. The CDR3 has 13 amino acids. This CDR3 is CASSDPDSYGYTF. CDR3 nucleotides: TGTGCCAGCAGCGACCCTGACAGCTATGGCTACACCTTC.

This clonotype was counted at least ten times. V is TRBV6-1 and J is TRBJ2-1, with TRBD1 identical over 7 bases. Germline V gene sequence: CDR1 MNHNS, CDR2 SASEGT. The CDR3 spans 14 residues. V gave up 6 bases and J gave up 7 bases; unmatched junction bases: 9. The CDR3 DNA sequence: TGTGCCAGCAGCTCCACTACAGGGGTAAATGAGCAGTTCTTC. This encodes CASSSTTGVNEQFF.

This clonotype was seen many times. The gene calls are TRBV27 and TRBJ2-3; 8 bases match TRBD2. V lost 5 bases, J lost 4 bases, and 11 bases stayed unmatched. From germline, CDR1 is MNHEY and CDR2 SMNVEV (reference sequence). The CDR3 is 16 residues long. The CDR3 reads CASSPVGLAGADTQYF. The CDR3 DNA reads as TGTGCCAGCAGTCCCGTGGGGCTAGCGGGCGCAGATACGCAGTATTTT.

Many counts were recorded for this clonotype. The genes are TRBV2 and TRBJ1-6, with D perhaps matching TRBD1 (6 bases). This CDR3 has 16 residues. The germline V gene has CDR1 SNHLY and CDR2 FYNNEI. V was cut by 6 bases and J by 3 bases, with 15 bases left in between. Here the CDR3 reads CASRPGQTGYNSPLHF. The CDR3 nucleotides read TGTGCCAGCAGGCCTGGACAGACAGGCTATAATTCACCCCTCCACTTT.